This T cell receptor (beta chain) was sequenced during a study of cytomegalovirus exposure and HLA in healthy donors. Overall study results and limits: Researchers counted 150 to 200 TCR beta chains as cytomegalovirus-associated.

The study ran its PCR with 60 Vbeta and 13 Jbeta primers. Sequenced by immunoSEQ multiplex PCR; TCRdb stores in-frame clones only, minus some. Found here are more than 95,000 clones, around 72% of them singletons; the top ten hold approximately 2%. To note about this clone: No antigen is known for it.

The V end was cut by 9 bases, the J end by 0 bases, with 14 bases between. Germline CDR1 reads LNHDA; CDR2 reads SQIVND (reference sequence). The CDR3 runs 15 residues. The rearrangement uses TRBV19 and TRBJ2-2, with a tentative D call TRBD2 (7 bases). This receptor was identified in a man aged 25-45 years in good health and CMV-seronegative. The sequencing sample was made of PBMCs. DNA of the CDR3: TGTGCCAGCACCTCGGGGGGCTCGAACACCGGGGAGCTGTTTTTT. This sequence encodes CASTSGGSNTGELFF. The variable domain in full, completed from reference TRBV19 and TRBJ2-2, reads DGGITQSPKYLFRKEGQNVTLSCEQNLNHDAMYWYRQDPGQGLRLIYYSQIVNDFQKGDIAEGYSVSREKKESFPLTVTSAQKNPTAFYLCASTSGGSNTGELFFGEGSRLTVL.